Sequencing of this TCR beta chain was carried out in a study of technical replicates of blood from several donors. TCRdb's table, derived via immunoSEQ multiplex PCR, lists solely in-frame clones and lacks some. This table holds tens of thousands of clones, 93% found once. Germline CDR1 reads MDHEN; CDR2 reads SYDVKM. V was cut by 4 bases and J by 4 bases, with 19 bases left in between. CDR3 size: 16 residues. The rearrangement links TRBV28 to TRBJ1-1; D unclear. The sequenced sample was T cells isolated from PBMCs. The TCR originated in a human donor in good health. The CDR3 nucleotides are TGTGCCAGCAGTTCCCCTACAGCAAACCAACTCACTGAAGCTTTCTTT. Amino acids: CASSSPTANQLTEAFF.